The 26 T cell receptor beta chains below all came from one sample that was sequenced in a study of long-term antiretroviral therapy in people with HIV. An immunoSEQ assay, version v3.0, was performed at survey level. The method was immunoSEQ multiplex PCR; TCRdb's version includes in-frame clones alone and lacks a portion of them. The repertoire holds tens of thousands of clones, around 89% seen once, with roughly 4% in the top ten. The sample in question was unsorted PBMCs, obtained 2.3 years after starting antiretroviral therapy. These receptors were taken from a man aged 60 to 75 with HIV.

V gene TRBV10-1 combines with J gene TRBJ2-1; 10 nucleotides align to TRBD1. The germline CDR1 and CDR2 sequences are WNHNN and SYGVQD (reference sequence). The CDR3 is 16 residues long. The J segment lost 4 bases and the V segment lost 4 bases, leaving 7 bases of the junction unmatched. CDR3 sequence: CASSGRTGGTYNEQFF. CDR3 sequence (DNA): TGCGCCAGCAGTGGAAGGACAGGGGGTACTTACAATGAGCAGTTCTTC.

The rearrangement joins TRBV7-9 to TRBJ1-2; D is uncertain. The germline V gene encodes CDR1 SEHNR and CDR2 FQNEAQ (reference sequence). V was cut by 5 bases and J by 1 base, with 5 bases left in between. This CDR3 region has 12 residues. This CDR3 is CASSLINYGYTF. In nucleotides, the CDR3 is TGTGCCAGCAGCCTTATTAACTATGGCTACACCTTC.

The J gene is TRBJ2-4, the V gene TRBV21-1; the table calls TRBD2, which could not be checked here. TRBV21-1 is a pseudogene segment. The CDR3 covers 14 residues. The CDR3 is CASRFGQGGFIQYF. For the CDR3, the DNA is TGTGCCAGCAGGTTTGGCCAGGGAGGTTTTATTCAGTACTTC.

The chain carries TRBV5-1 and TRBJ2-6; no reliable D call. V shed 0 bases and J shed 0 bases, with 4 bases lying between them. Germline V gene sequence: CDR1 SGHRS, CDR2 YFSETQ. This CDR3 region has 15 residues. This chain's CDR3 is CASSLVASGANVLTF. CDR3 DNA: TGCGCCAGCAGCTTGGTTGCCTCTGGGGCCAACGTCCTGACTTTC.

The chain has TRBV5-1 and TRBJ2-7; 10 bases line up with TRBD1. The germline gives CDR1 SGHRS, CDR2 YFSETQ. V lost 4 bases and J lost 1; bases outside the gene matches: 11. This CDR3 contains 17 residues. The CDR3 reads CASSPLPGTGASYEQYF. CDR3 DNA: TGCGCCAGCAGCCCGCTCCCCGGGACAGGGGCTTCCTACGAGCAGTACTTC.

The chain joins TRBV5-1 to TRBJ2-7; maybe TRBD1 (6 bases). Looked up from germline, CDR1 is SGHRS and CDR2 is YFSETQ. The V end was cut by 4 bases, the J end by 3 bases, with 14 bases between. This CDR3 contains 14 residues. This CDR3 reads CASSPTDSYYEQYF. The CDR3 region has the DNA TGCGCCAGCAGCCCCACGGACAGTTACTACGAGCAGTACTTC. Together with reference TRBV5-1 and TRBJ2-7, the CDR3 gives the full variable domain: KAGVTQTPRYLIKTRGQQVTLSCSPISGHRSVSWYQQTPGQGLQFLFEYFSETQRNKGNFPGRFSGRQFSNSRSEMNVSTLELGDSALYLCASSPTDSYYEQYFGPGTRLTVT.

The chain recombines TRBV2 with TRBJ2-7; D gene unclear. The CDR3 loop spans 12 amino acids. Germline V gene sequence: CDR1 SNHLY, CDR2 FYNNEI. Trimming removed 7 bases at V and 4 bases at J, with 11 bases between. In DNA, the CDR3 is TGTGCCAGCACCCCCCGTCGGTACGAGCAGTACTTC. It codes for CASTPRRYEQYF. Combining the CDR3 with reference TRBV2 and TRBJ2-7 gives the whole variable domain EPEVTQTPSHQVTQMGQEVILRCVPISNHLYFYWYRQILGQKVEFLVSFYNNEISEKSEIFDDQFSVERPDGSNFTLKIRSTKLEDSAMYFCASTPRRYEQYFGPGTRLTVT.

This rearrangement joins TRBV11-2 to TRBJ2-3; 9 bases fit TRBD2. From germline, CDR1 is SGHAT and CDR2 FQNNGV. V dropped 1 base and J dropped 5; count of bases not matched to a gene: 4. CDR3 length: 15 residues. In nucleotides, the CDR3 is TGTGCCAGCAGCTTAGGCGGGAGGGCCTTAGATACGCAGTATTTT. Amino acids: CASSLGGRALDTQYF.

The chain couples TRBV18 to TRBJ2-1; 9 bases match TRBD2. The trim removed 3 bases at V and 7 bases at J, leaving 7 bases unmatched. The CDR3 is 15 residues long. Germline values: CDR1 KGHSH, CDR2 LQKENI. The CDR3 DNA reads TGTGCCAGCTCACCCGGCGGGGGGGCCGGGAATGAGCAGTTCTTC. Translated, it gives CASSPGGGAGNEQFF.

The CDR3 sequence is CASSRWDRGDTEAFF. DNA of the CDR3: TGCGCCAGCAGCCGCTGGGACAGGGGAGACACTGAAGCTTTCTTT. V gene TRBV4-3 combines with J gene TRBJ1-1; 10 bases match TRBD1. Germline CDR1 reads LGHNA; CDR2 reads YSLEER. With 4 bases clipped from V and 3 bases from J, the junction kept 5 bases outside the gene matches. CDR3 length equals 15 residues.

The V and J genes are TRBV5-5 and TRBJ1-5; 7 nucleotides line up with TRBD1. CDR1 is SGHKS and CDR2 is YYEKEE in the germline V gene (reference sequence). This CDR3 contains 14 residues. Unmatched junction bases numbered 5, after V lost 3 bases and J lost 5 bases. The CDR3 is CASSSQGGDQPQHF. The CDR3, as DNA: TGTGCCAGCAGCTCCCAGGGGGGGGATCAGCCCCAGCATTTT.

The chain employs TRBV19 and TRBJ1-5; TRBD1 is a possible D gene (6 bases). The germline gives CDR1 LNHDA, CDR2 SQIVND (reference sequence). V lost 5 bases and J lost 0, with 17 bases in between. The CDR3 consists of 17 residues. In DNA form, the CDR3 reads TGTGCCAGTAGTCCACACCCGACAGGTAATAGCAATCAGCCCCAGCATTTT. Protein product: CASSPHPTGNSNQPQHF.

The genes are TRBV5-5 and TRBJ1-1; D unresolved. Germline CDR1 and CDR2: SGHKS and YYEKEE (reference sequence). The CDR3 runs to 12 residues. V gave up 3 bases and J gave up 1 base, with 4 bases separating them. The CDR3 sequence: CASSWGNTEAFF. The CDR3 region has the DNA TGTGCCAGCAGCTGGGGGAACACTGAAGCTTTCTTT.

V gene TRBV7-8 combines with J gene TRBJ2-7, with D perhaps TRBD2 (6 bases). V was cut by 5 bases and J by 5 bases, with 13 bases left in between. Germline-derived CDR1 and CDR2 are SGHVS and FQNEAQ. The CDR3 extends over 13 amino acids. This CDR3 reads CASSQQPGDEQYF. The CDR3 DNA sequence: TGTGCCAGCAGCCAACAACCGGGGGACGAGCAGTACTTC. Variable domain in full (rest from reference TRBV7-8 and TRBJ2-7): GAGVSQSPRYKVAKRGQDVALRCDPISGHVSLFWYQQALGQGPEFLTYFQNEAQLDKSGLPSDRFFAERPEGSVSTLKIQRTQQEDSAVYLCASSQQPGDEQYFGPGTRLTVT.

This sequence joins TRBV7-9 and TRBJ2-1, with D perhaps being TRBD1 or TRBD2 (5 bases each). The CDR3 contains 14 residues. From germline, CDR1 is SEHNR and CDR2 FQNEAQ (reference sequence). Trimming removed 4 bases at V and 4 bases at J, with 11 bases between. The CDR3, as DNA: TGTGCCAGCAGCTCCCGGGACCATTACAATGAGCAGTTCTTC. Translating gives CASSSRDHYNEQFF.

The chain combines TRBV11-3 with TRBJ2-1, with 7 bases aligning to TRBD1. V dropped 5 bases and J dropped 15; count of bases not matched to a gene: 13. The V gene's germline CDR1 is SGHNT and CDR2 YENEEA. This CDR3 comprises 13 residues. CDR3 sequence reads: CASSPRTGQPMFF. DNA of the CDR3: TGTGCCAGCAGCCCGAGGACGGGACAGCCGATGTTCTTC.

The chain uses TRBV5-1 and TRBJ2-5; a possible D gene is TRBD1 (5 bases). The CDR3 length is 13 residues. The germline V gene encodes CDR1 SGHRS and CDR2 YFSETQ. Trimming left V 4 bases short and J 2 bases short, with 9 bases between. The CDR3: CASSDQGQETQYF. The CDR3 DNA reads TGCGCCAGCAGCGACCAGGGTCAAGAGACCCAGTACTTC.

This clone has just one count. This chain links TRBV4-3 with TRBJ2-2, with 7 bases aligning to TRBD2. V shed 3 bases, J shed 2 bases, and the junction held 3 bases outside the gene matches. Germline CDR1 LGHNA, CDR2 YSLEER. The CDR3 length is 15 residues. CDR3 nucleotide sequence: TGCGCCAGCAGCCAGGGAGGGACCAACACCGGGGAGCTGTTTTTT. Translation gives CASSQGGTNTGELFF.

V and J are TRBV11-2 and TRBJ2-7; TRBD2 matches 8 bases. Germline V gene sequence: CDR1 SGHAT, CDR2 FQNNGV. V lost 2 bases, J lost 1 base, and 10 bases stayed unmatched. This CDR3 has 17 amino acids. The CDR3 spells CASSLLKAGTSSYEQYF. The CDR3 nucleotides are TGTGCCAGCAGCTTATTGAAAGCCGGGACTAGTTCCTACGAGCAGTACTTC.

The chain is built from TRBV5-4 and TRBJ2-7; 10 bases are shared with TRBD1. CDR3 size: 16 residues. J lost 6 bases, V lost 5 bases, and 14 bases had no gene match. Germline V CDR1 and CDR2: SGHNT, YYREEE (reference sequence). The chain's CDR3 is CASSSTPGQGSSEQYF. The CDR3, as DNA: TGTGCCAGCAGTTCAACGCCGGGACAGGGGAGTAGCGAGCAGTACTTC.

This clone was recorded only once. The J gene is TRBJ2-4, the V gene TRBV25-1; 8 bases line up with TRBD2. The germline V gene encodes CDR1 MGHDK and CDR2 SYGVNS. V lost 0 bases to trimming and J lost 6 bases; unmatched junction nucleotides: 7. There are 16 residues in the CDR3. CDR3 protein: CASSEYNSGNLNIQYF. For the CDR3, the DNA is TGTGCCAGCAGTGAATATAATAGCGGGAACTTAAACATTCAGTACTTC.

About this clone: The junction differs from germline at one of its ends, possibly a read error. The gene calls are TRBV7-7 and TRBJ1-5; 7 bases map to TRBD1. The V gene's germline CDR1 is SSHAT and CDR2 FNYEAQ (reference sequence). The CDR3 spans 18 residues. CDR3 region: CASSLRQGSCYSNQPQHF. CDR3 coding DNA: TGTGCTAGCAGCTTACGACAGGGAAGTTGTTATAGCAATCAGCCCCAGCATTTT.

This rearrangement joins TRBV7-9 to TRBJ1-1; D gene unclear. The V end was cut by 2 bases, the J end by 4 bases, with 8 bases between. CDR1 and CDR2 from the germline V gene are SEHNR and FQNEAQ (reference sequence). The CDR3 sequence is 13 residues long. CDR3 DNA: TGTGCCAGCAGCTTATTGGTGGGCACTGAAGCTTTCTTT. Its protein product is CASSLLVGTEAFF.

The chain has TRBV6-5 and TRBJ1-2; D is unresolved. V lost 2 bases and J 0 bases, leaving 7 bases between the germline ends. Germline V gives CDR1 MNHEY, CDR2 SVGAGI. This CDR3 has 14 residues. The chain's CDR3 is CASSYVNTNYGYTF. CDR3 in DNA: TGTGCCAGCAGTTACGTCAATACTAACTATGGCTACACCTTC.

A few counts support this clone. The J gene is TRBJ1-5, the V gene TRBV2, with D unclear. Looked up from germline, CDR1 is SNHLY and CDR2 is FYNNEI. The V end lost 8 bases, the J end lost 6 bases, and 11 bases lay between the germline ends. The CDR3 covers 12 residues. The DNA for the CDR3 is TGTGCCAGCGCGAGGATAAGTCAGCCCCAGCATTTT. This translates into CASARISQPQHF. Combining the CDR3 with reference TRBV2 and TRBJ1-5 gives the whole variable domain EPEVTQTPSHQVTQMGQEVILRCVPISNHLYFYWYRQILGQKVEFLVSFYNNEISEKSEIFDDQFSVERPDGSNFTLKIRSTKLEDSAMYFCASARISQPQHFGDGTRLSIL.

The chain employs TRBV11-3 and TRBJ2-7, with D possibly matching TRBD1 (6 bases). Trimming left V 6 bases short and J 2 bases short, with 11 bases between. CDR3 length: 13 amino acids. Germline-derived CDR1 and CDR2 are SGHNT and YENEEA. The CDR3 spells CASSHDRTYEQYF. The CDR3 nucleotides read TGTGCCAGCAGTCATGACAGGACCTACGAGCAGTACTTC.